This is a list of T cell receptor beta chains from one sample in a study of PD-1 blockade in classical Hodgkin lymphoma. Repertoires were generated with immunoSEQ multiplex PCR, while TCRdb's copy carries only in-frame clones and drops some. This sample has around 28,000 clones, with more than 85% found just once. Sequences were derived from CD4+ T cells from blood, sampled before the fourth cycle of nivolumab. The source of these receptors is a human donor with classical Hodgkin lymphoma. CDR3s include the opening cysteine and the closing phenylalanine or tryptophan. The order of the fields is J gene, clone size, V gene, D gene, CDR3 DNA, CDR3 protein. A D gene is named only where the DNA matches it firmly. Size is omitted from some rows. Given values are once, few, many or a class for expanded clones.

TRBJ2-7 few TRBV11-2 . TGTGCCAGCAGCTTATCTCAGGGGTTCAACCACGAGCAGTACTTC CASSLSQGFNHEQYF
TRBJ2-3 . TRBV5-1 TRBD2 TGCGCCAGCAGCTTGTTCGTTTCTAGCGGGGACACAGATACGCAGTATTTT CASSLFVSSGDTDTQYF
TRBJ2-1 few TRBV5-1 TRBD2 TGCGCCAGCAGCAATCGGGGGGGCCCGGATGAGCAGTTCTTC CASSNRGGPDEQFF
TRBJ1-5 few TRBV18 . TGTGCCAGCTCACCACGAGGCATCCTGGATCAGCCCCAGCATTTT CASSPRGILDQPQHF
TRBJ2-5 . TRBV7-3 TRBD1 TGTGCCAGCAGCCAAGACGGGACAGGGGGGACCCAGTACTTC CASSQDGTGGTQYF
TRBJ2-5 . TRBV15 . TGTGCCACCAGCAGATTCGGGGGCCAAGAGACCCAGTACTTC CATSRFGGQETQYF
TRBJ2-1 . TRBV5-4 . TGTGCCAGCAGCTTGGGGGGGGCCAACAATGAGCAGTTCTTC CASSLGGANNEQFF
TRBJ2-2 . TRBV4-2 . TGTGCCAGCAGCCAAGGACATGGAGGGGGAGGGGAGCTGTTTTTT CASSQGHGGGGELFF
TRBJ2-7 . TRBV7-9 . TGTGCCAGCAGCTTAGAGTACGAGCAGTACTTC CASSLEYEQYF
TRBJ2-1 . TRBV6-6 TRBD2 TGTGCCAGCAGTTCAATGACTAGCGGAAGGGGGGCGTTCTTC CASSSMTSGRGAFF
TRBJ2-2 . TRBV21-1 . TGTGCCAGCACCGAAAATTACACCGGGGAGCTGTTTTTT CASTENYTGELFF
TRBJ2-2 . TRBV7-6 TRBD2 TGTGCCAGCAGCTTTTCGACTCCTAGCGGGGCAAACACCGGGGAGCTGTTTTTT CASSFSTPSGANTGELFF
TRBJ1-4 . TRBV9 TRBD1 TGTGCCAGCAGCCCCCGACAGGGAACTAATGAAAAACTGTTTTTT CASSPRQGTNEKLFF
TRBJ2-1 . TRBV5-5 . TGTGCCAGCAGCTTGAGGATCGGGGAGCAGTTCTTC CASSLRIGEQFF
TRBJ2-3 . TRBV6-1 TRBD1 TGTGCCAGCAGTGCACGAATCTTGACAGGGGGCAACACAGATACGCAGTATTTT CASSARILTGGNTDTQYF
TRBJ1-5 few TRBV19 . TGTGCCAGTAGTACTCAGGGGAATAGCAATCAGCCCCAGCATTTT CASSTQGNSNQPQHF
TRBJ2-7 . TRBV5-4 TRBD2 TGTGCCAGCAGCACCGGACTAGCGGGTCCCTACGAGCAGTACTTC CASSTGLAGPYEQYF
TRBJ1-2 once TRBV27 TRBD1 TGTGCCAGCAGTCCCCAAACCGGGACAGGGGGCTTTCTAAACTATGGCTACACCTTC CASSPQTGTGGFLNYGYTF
TRBJ2-3 . TRBV4-2 . TGTGCCAGCAGCCAAGTCGGGCGCGGCCCTAGCACAGATACGCAGTATTTT CASSQVGRGPSTDTQYF
TRBJ2-7 . TRBV2 TRBD2 TGTGCCAGCAGTGAAAGGCTAGCGGGAGTTCACGAGCAGTACTTC CASSERLAGVHEQYF
TRBJ1-5 . TRBV28 . TGTGCCAGCAGTTTACTCCCAGGGGAGCCAAATCAGCCCCAGCATTTT CASSLLPGEPNQPQHF
TRBJ2-7 . TRBV6-5 TRBD1 TGTGCCAGCGGGACAGGGCGTACCTACGAGCAGTACTTC CASGTGRTYEQYF
TRBJ2-1 . TRBV11-2 . TGTGCCAGCAGCTTAGCAGCCACCTCCTACAATGAGCAGTTCTTC CASSLAATSYNEQFF
TRBJ1-1 . TRBV7-9 . TGTGCCAGCAGCCCGGAGAAGAACACTGAAGCTTTCTTT CASSPEKNTEAFF
TRBJ2-7 . TRBV18 . TGTGCCAGCTCACTCTTCTCCTACGAGCAGTACTTC CASSLFSYEQYF
TRBJ2-3 . TRBV5-1 TRBD2 TGCGCCAGCAGCTTGGTCGGACTAGTGGCAGATACGCAGTATTTT CASSLVGLVADTQYF
TRBJ2-2 . TRBV7-2 TRBD2 TGTGCCAGCAGCTTATCACGACTAGCGGGAGTCGCCGGGGAGCTGTTTTTT CASSLSRLAGVAGELFF
TRBJ2-2 . TRBV6-5 . TGTGCCAGCGAAGCTGGGGAGCTGTTTTTT CASEAGELFF
TRBJ1-5 . TRBV6-5 TRBD1 TGTGCCAGCAGCGACAGGGGCAATCAGCCCCAGCATTTT CASSDRGNQPQHF
TRBJ1-5 few TRBV2 . TGTGCCAGCAGTGAAGCCCCAAATCAGCCCCAGCATTTT CASSEAPNQPQHF
TRBJ1-6 once TRBV19 TRBD1 TGTGCCAGTAGTTCCCGGCCCGGGACAGGGTTTAGCTCCTATAATTCACCCCTCCACTTT CASSSRPGTGFSSYNSPLHF